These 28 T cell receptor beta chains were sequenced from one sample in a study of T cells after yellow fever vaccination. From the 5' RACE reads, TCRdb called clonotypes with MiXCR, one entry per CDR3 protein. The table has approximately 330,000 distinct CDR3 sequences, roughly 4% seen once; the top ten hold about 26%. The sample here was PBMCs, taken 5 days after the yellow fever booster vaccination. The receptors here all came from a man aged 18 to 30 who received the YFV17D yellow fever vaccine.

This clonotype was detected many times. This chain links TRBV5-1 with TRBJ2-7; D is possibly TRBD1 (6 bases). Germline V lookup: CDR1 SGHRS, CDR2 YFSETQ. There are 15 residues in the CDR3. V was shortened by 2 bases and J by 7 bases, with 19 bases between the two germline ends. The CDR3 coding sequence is TGCGCCAGCAGCTTAGGGGACACCTCTCCCTTGGAGCAGTACTTC. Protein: CASSLGDTSPLEQYF.

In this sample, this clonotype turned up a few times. The CDR3 reads CASSLGGQAYSGNTIYF. In nucleotides, the CDR3 is TGTGCCAGCAGCTTAGGGGGACAGGCATACTCTGGAAACACCATATATTTT. This chain uses TRBV11-2 with TRBJ1-3, with 8 bases that match TRBD1. Germline V gene data show CDR1 as SGHAT and CDR2 as FQNNGV. This CDR3 has 17 residues. Unmatched junction bases numbered 5, after V lost 1 base and J lost 0 bases.

The CDR3 region is CASSQDRPDTQYF. CDR3 sequence (DNA): TGCGCCAGCAGCCAAGATAGGCCAGATACGCAGTATTTT. This chain uses TRBV4-3 with TRBJ2-3; no clear D. This CDR3 is 13 amino acids long. Trimming removed 0 bases at V and 4 bases at J, with 5 bases between. CDR1 LGHNA and CDR2 YSLEER come from the germline V gene.

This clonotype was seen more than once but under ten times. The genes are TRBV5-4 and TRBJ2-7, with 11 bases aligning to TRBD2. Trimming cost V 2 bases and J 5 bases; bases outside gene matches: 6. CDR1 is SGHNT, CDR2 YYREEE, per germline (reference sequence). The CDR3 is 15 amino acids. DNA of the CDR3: TGTGCCAGCAGCTTTATAGCGGGGGGGCCCCACGAGCAGTACTTC. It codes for CASSFIAGGPHEQYF.

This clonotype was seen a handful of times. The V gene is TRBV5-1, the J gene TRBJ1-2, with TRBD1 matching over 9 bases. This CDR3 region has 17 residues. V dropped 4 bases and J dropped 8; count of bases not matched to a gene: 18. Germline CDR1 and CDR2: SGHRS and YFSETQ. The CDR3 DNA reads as TGCGCCAGCAGCAGCGGGCCCTTTGGGACAGGGACGGACGGCTACACCTTC. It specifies CASSSGPFGTGTDGYTF.

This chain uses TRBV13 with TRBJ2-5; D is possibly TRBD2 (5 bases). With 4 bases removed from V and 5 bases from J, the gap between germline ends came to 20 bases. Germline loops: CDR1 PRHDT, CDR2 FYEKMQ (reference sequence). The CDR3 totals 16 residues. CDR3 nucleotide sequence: TGTGCCAGCAGCTCAACGGACTGGTCGGAGAAGGAGACCCAGTACTTC. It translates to CASSSTDWSEKETQYF. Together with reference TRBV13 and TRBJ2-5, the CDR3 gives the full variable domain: AAGVIQSPRHLIKEKRETATLKCYPIPRHDTVYWYQQGPGQDPQFLISFYEKMQSDKGSIPDRFSAQQFSDYHSELNMSSLELGDSALYFCASSSTDWSEKETQYFGPGTRLLVL.

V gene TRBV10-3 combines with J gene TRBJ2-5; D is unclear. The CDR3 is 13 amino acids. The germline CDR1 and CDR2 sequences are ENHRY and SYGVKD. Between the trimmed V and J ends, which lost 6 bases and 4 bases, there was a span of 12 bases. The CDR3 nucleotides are TGTGCCATCAGGAAGCCGGTCTCAGAGACCCAGTACTTC. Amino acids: CAIRKPVSETQYF.

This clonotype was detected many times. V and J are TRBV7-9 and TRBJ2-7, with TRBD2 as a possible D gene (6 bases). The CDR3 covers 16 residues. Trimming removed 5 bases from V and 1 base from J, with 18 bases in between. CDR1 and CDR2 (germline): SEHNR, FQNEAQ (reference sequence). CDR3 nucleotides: TGTGCCAGCAGCGCGGGACGATCGACCTCATCCTACGAGCAGTACGTC. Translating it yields CASSAGRSTSSYEQYV.

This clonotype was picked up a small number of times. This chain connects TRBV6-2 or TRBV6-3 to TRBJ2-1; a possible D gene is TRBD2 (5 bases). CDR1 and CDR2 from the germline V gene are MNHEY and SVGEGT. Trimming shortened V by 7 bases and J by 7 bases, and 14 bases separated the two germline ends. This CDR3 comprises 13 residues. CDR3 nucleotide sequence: TGTGCCAGCAATTCTAATCCGGGAAATGAGCAGTTCTTC. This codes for CASNSNPGNEQFF.

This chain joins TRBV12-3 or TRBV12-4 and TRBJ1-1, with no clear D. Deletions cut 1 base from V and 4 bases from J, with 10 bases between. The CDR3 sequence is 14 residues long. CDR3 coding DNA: TGTGCCAGCAGTTTAGGGGCGGTCGGCACTGAAGCTTTCTTT. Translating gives CASSLGAVGTEAFF.

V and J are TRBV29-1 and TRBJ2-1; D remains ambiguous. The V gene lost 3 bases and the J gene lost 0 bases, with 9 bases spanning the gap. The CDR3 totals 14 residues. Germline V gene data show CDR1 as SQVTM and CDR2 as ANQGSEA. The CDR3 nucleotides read TGCAGCGTTGATGGCTGGAGCTCCTACAATGAGCAGTTCTTC. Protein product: CSVDGWSSYNEQFF.

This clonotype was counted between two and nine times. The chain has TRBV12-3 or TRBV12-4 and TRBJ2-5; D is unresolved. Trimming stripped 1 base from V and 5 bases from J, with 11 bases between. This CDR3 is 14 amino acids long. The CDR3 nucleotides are TGTGCCAGCAGTTTAGAGGGTAGCACGGAGACCCAGTACTTC. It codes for CASSLEGSTETQYF.

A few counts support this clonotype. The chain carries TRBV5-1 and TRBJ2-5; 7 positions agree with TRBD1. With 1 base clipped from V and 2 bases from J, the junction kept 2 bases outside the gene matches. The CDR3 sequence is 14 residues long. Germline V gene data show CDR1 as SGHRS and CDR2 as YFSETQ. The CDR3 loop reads CASSLTQGQETQYF. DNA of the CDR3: TGCGCCAGCAGCTTGACACAGGGGCAAGAGACCCAGTACTTC.

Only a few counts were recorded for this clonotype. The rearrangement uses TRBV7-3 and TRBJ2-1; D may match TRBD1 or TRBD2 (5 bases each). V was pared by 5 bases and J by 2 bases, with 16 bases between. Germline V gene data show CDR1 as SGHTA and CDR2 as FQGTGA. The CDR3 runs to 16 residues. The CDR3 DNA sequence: TGTGCCAGCAGCCCACAAACGGGGCCTACCTACAATGAGCAGTTCTTC. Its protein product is CASSPQTGPTYNEQFF.

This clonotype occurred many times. Here the CDR3 reads CSARDPSGAYNEQFF. CDR3 in DNA: TGCAGTGCTAGAGATCCCAGCGGGGCGTACAATGAGCAGTTCTTC. The J gene is TRBJ2-1, the V gene TRBV20-1, with 7 nucleotides matching TRBD2. With V trimmed by 0 bases and J by 4 bases, 6 bases remained unmatched. The CDR3 contains 15 residues. CDR1 and CDR2 (germline): DFQATT, SNEGSKA (reference sequence).

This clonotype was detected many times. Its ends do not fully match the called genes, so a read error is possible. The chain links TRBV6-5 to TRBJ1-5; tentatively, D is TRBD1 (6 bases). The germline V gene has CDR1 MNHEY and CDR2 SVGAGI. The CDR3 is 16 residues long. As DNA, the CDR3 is TGTGCCAGCCGTTACATGGGGGGCTCTGGTAATCAGCCCCAGCATTTT. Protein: CASRYMGGSGNQPQHF.

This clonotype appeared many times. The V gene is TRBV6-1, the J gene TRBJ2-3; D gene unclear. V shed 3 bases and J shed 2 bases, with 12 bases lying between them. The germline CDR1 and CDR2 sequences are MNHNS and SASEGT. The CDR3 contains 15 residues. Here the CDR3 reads CASSDGQAHTDTQYF. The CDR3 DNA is TGTGCCAGCAGTGACGGGCAGGCCCACACAGATACGCAGTATTTT.

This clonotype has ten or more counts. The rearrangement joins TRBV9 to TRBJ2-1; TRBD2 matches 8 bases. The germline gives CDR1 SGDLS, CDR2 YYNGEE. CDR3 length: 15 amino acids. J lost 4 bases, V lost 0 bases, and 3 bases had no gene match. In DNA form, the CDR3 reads TGTGCCAGCAGCGTAGCGGGGGGGCCTTACAATGAGCAGTTCTTC. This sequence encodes CASSVAGGPYNEQFF.

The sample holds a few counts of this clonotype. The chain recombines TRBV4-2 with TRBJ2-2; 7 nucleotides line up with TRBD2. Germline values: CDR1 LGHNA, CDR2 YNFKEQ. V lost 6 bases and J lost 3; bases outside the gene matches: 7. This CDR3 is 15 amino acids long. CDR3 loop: CASRLRGEYTGELFF. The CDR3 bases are TGTGCCAGCAGACTACGGGGGGAGTACACCGGGGAGCTGTTTTTT.

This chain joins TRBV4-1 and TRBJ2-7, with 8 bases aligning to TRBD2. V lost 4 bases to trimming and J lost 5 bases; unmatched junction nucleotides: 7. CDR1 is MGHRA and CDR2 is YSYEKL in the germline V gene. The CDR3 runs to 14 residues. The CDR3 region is CASSLGRGANEQYF. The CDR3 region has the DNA TGCGCCAGCAGCCTTGGGCGGGGGGCCAACGAGCAGTACTTC.

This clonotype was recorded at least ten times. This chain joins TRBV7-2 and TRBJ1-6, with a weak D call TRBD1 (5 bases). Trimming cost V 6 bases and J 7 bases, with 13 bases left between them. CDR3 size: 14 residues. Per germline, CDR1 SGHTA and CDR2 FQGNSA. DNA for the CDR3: TGTGCCAGCAGGCCCGACAGAAGCAATTCACCCCTCCACTTT. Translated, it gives CASRPDRSNSPLHF. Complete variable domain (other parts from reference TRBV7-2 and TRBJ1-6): GAGVSQSPSNKVTEKGKDVELRCDPISGHTALYWYRQSLGQGLEFLIYFQGNSAPDKSGLPSDRFSAERTGGSVSTLTIQRTQQEDSAVYLCASRPDRSNSPLHFGNGTRLTVT.

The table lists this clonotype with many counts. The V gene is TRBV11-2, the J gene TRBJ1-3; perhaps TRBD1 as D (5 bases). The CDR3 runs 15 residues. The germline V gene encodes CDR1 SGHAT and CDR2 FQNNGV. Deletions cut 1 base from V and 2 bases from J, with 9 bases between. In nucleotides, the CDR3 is TGTGCCAGCAGCTTAGTTCGGGGGGCTGGAAACACCATATATTTT. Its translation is CASSLVRGAGNTIYF.

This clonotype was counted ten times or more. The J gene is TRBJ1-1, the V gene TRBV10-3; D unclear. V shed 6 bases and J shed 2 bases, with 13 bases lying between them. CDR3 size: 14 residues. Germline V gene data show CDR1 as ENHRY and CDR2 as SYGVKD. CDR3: CAISPGLKNTEAFF. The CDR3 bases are TGTGCCATCAGCCCGGGCCTCAAAAACACTGAAGCTTTCTTT.

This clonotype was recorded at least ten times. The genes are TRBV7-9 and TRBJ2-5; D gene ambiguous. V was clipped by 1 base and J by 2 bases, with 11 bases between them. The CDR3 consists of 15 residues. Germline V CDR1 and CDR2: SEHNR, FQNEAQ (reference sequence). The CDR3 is CASSLEDGDQETQYF. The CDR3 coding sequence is TGTGCCAGCAGCTTAGAGGACGGAGATCAAGAGACCCAGTACTTC.

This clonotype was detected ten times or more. In DNA, the CDR3 is TGCGCCAGCAGCCAAGCTACGGGGGGTAGGGGGTCTGGGGCCAACGTCCTGACTTTC. It codes for CASSQATGGRGSGANVLTF. The chain links TRBV4-1 to TRBJ2-6, with a tentative D call TRBD2 (7 bases). The CDR3 is made up of 19 amino acids. Germline CDR1 reads MGHRA; CDR2 reads YSYEKL. Trimming left V 1 base short and J 1 base short, with 17 bases between.

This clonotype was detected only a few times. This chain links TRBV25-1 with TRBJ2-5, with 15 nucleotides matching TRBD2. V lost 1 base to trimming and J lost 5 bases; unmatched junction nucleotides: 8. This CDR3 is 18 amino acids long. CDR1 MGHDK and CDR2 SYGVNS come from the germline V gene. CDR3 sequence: CASSESKGLAGGDETQYF. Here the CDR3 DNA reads TGTGCCAGCAGTGAATCGAAGGGACTAGCGGGGGGAGATGAGACCCAGTACTTC.

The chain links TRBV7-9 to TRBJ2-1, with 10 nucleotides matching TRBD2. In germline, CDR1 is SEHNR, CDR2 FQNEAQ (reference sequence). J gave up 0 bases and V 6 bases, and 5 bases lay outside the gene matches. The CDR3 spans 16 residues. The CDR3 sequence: CASRPLAGGSYNEQFF. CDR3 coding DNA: TGTGCCAGCAGGCCCTTAGCGGGGGGCTCCTACAATGAGCAGTTCTTC.

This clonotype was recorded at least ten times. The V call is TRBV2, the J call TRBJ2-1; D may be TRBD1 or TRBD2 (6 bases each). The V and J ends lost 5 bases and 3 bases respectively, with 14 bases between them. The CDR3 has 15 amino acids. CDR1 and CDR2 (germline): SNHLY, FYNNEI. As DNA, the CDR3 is TGTGCCAGCAGTCCCGGGGGCGCAGGCTACAATGAGCAGTTCTTC. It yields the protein CASSPGGAGYNEQFF.